This TCR beta chain was sequenced for a study of early stage breast cancer tumors. About the research overall: Eight ER+/PR+/HER2- tumors were invasive ductal; four were invasive lobular.

To note about this clone: As yet, its antigen is unknown.

Germline V gene lookup returns CDR1 SGHRS and CDR2 YFSETQ. The CDR3 has 11 amino acids. Trimming shortened V by 5 bases and J by 6 bases, and 5 bases separated the two germline ends. Here immunoSEQ multiplex PCR was the method, and the copy in TCRdb shows in-frame clones only, minus some. The data contain under 45,000 clones, about 78% of them singletons. Study-wide points: Blood repertoires resembled normal breast more than tumor.

The sample comprised blood. This clonotype was obtained from a person between 50 and 60 years old with breast cancer. The chain employs TRBV5-1 and TRBJ1-4, with a weak D call TRBD1 (5 bases). The CDR3 DNA reads as TGCGCCAGCAGAGGGGATGAAAAACTGTTTTTT. Encoded protein: CASRGDEKLFF. The complete variable domain, with remaining parts taken from reference TRBV5-1 and TRBJ1-4, reads KAGVTQTPRYLIKTRGQQVTLSCSPISGHRSVSWYQQTPGQGLQFLFEYFSETQRNKGNFPGRFSGRQFSNSRSEMNVSTLELGDSALYLCASRGDEKLFFGSGTQLSVL.